The rows below give T cell receptor beta chains drawn from one sample of a study of cytomegalovirus exposure and HLA in healthy donors. Sequencing used immunoSEQ multiplex PCR; TCRdb keeps in-frame clones, though not all of them. The sample shows about 160,000 clones, 70% to 90% of them seen only once. Sequencing was performed on PBMCs. The origin of the receptors is a woman between 18 and 29 years old in good health and CMV-seronegative. Both conserved end residues are part of each CDR3. The D gene is left open where the match is weak. Not every row has a clone size; where given, it reads once, few, many or a size class.

v_gene,j_gene,d_gene,abundance,CDR3aa,CDR3nt
TRBV7-8,TRBJ2-1,TRBD2,NA,CASSLEVGGDNEQFF,TGTGCCAGCAGCTTAGAGGTCGGGGGGGACAATGAGCAGTTCTTC
TRBV4-1,TRBJ1-6,TRBD1,NA,CASSQAGGGSPLHF,TGCGCCAGCAGCCAAGCAGGGGGCGGGTCACCCCTCCACTTT
TRBV6-1,TRBJ1-1,NA,NA,CASSLSDRNTEAFF,TGTGCCAGCAGTCTATCCGACAGAAACACTGAAGCTTTCTTT
TRBV7-9,TRBJ2-1,NA,NA,CASSLGGTLIYNEQFF,TGTGCCAGCAGCTTAGGAGGGACTCTAATATACAATGAGCAGTTCTTC
TRBV7-9,TRBJ2-7,NA,NA,CSSSSLSGAYEQYF,TGTTCCAGCAGCTCCCTTAGCGGCGCCTACGAGCAGTACTTC
TRBV5-1,TRBJ2-3,NA,few,CASSGGDTDTQYF,TGCGCCAGCAGCGGCGGGGACACAGATACGCAGTATTTT
TRBV11-2,TRBJ2-7,NA,NA,CASSSVRGAKFYEQYF,TGTGCCAGCAGCTCCGTACGGGGGGCCAAGTTTTACGAGCAGTACTTC
TRBV29-1,TRBJ2-5,NA,NA,CRVADSQETQYF,TGCAGGGTGGCAGATTCACAAGAGACCCAGTACTTC
TRBV5-6,TRBJ1-1,NA,NA,CASSLARQMNTEAFF,TGTGCCAGCAGCTTGGCTCGTCAGATGAACACTGAAGCTTTCTTT
TRBV27,TRBJ1-1,NA,few,CASSSGENTEAFF,TGTGCCAGCAGTTCAGGGGAGAACACTGAAGCTTTCTTT
TRBV6-6,TRBJ1-2,NA,NA,CASTPTGNYGYTF,TGTGCCAGCACCCCGACGGGGAACTATGGCTACACCTTC
TRBV6-5,TRBJ2-1,NA,few,CASSLTGSSYNEQFF,TGTGCCAGCAGTTTAACCGGGAGCTCCTACAATGAGCAGTTCTTC
TRBV7-3,TRBJ1-3,NA,NA,CASSLGPTGGKRNTIYF,TGTGCCAGCAGCTTAGGCCCCACGGGCGGGAAACGGAACACCATATATTTT
TRBV7-9,TRBJ2-1,TRBD2,NA,CASSPKVAGAIHNEQFF,TGTGCCAGCAGCCCAAAGGTAGCGGGAGCTATCCACAATGAGCAGTTCTTC
TRBV9,TRBJ2-2,TRBD1,NA,CASSPFWTGSNTGELFF,TGTGCCAGCAGCCCTTTTTGGACAGGCTCGAACACCGGGGAGCTGTTTTTT
TRBV4-2,TRBJ1-1,NA,NA,CASSQVQLNTEAFF,TGTGCCAGCAGCCAAGTACAACTGAACACTGAAGCTTTCTTT
TRBV10-3,TRBJ2-3,NA,NA,CAISDKGDTQYF,TGTGCCATCAGTGATAAGGGGGATACGCAGTATTTT
TRBV6-1,TRBJ2-1,NA,NA,CVTRGLSYNEQFF,TGTGTCACGAGGGGACTCTCCTACAATGAGCAGTTCTTC
TRBV27,TRBJ1-5,NA,NA,CARPWGSHNQPQHF,TGTGCCAGGCCGTGGGGCAGCCACAATCAGCCCCAGCATTTT
TRBV28,TRBJ2-7,TRBD1,NA,CASSLNRDRGEQYF,TGTGCCAGCAGTTTAAACAGGGACAGAGGCGAGCAGTACTTC
TRBV2,TRBJ1-1,TRBD1,NA,CASIGQGMNTEAFF,TGTGCCAGCATCGGACAGGGGATGAACACTGAAGCTTTCTTT
TRBV5-1,TRBJ2-3,TRBD2,few,CASSLVWASGGKTDTQYF,TGCGCCAGCAGCTTGGTGTGGGCTAGCGGGGGGAAGACAGATACGCAGTATTTT
TRBV7-9,TRBJ2-7,NA,once,CSSSPTSYEQYF,TGTTCCAGCAGCCCCACTTCCTACGAGCAGTACTTC
TRBV28,TRBJ2-1,NA,NA,CASSLSAIVQFF,TGTGCCAGCAGTCTGAGTGCGATTGTCCAGTTCTTC
TRBV29-1,TRBJ2-1,TRBD2,NA,CSVYLAAYNEQFF,TGCAGCGTTTATCTAGCGGCTTACAATGAGCAGTTCTTC